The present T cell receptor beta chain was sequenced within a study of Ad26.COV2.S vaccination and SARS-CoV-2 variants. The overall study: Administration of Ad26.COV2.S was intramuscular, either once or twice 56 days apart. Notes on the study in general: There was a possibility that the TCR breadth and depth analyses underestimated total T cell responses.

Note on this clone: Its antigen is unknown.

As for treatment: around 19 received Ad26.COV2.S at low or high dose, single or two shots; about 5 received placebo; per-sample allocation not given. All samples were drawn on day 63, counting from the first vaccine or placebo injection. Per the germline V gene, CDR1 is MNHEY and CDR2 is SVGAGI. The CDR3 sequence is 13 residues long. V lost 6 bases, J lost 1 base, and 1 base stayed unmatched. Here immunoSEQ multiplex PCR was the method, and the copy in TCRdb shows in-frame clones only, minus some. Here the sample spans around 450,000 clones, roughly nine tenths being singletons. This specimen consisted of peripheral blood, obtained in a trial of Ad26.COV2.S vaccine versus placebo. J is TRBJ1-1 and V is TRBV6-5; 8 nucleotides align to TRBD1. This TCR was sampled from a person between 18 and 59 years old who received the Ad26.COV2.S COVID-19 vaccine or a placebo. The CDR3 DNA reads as TGTGCCAGCAGCAGGGGGCAGAACACTGAAGCTTTCTTT. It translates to CASSRGQNTEAFF.